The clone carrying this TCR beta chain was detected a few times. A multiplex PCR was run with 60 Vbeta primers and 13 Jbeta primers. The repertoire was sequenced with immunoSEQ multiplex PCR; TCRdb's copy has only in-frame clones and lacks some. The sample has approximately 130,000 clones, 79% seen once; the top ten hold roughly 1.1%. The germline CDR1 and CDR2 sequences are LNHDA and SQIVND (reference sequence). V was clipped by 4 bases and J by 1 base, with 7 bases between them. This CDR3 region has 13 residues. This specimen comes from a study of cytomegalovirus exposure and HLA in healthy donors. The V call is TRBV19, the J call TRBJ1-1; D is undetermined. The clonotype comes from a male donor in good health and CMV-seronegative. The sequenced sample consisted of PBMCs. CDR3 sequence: CASSTQRNTEAFF. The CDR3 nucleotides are TGTGCCAGTAGTACACAGAGGAACACTGAAGCTTTCTTT. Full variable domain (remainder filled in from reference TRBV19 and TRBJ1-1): DGGITQSPKYLFRKEGQNVTLSCEQNLNHDAMYWYRQDPGQGLRLIYYSQIVNDFQKGDIAEGYSVSREKKESFPLTVTSAQKNPTAFYLCASSTQRNTEAFFGQGTRLTVV.